The clone carrying this TCR beta chain was recorded a few times. The antigen remains undetermined. This record comes from a study of T-cell memory formation after mild COVID-19. The wider study: Largely donor-specific sequence clusters came from two donors. Study results and caveats: Proof of SARS-CoV-2 specificity was absent for the second-wave clones that crested on day 37.

Constant-segment primers served in 5'RACE that generated TCR alpha and TCR beta cDNA libraries bearing sample barcodes and UMIs. TCRdb re-called the 5' RACE reads through MiXCR, storing one row per CDR3 protein. The sample lists 550,000 to 600,000 distinct CDR3 sequences; 20% to 25% were seen once. V was shortened by 5 bases and J by 6 bases, with 6 bases between the two germline ends. The CDR3 length is 11 residues. The germline CDR1 and CDR2 sequences are MNHEY and SVGEGT. What was sequenced was PBMCs or a T cell subset sorted from them (not recorded which). This clonotype originated in an adult woman who had mild COVID-19 (a few samples of this study predate the infection). Cell type and time point are not known. V is TRBV6-2 or TRBV6-3 and J is TRBJ2-3; D gene uncertain. The CDR3 sequence is CASSPWDTQYF. DNA of the CDR3: TGTGCCAGCAGTCCATGGGATACGCAGTATTTT.